The 5 T cell receptor beta chains listed next were all sequenced from one sample in a study of cytomegalovirus exposure and HLA in healthy donors. In the PCR, 60 Vbeta and 13 Jbeta primers were used. Some clones are missing from TCRdb's copy, which holds only in-frame ones; the method was immunoSEQ multiplex PCR. The repertoire consists of about 160,000 clones, with 75% occurring once and the leading ten covering approximately 3.1%. Specimen: PBMCs. The receptor set was obtained from a woman in her forties or fifties in good health and CMV-seropositive.

The genes are TRBV6-5 and TRBJ1-1; a weak D match, TRBD1 (6 bases). Looked up from germline, CDR1 is MNHEY and CDR2 is SVGAGI. The length of the CDR3 is 16 residues. The V end was cut by 4 bases, the J end by 6 bases, with 21 bases between. CDR3 coding DNA: TGTGCCAGCAGTTCCACTTCGTCGGGACAATCCGCTGAAGCTTTCTTT. Encoded protein: CASSSTSSGQSAEAFF.

This sequence joins TRBV4-1 and TRBJ1-2; D is perhaps TRBD1 (5 bases). This CDR3 has 20 amino acids. V was clipped by 4 bases and J by 5 bases, with 32 bases between them. CDR1 and CDR2 (germline): MGHRA, YSYEKL. The CDR3 sequence: CASSLFGGVGVRGTVYGYTF. The CDR3 DNA follows: TGCGCCAGCAGCCTCTTTGGGGGGGTGGGGGTCCGCGGGACGGTTTATGGCTACACCTTC.

This clone was counted a few times. V is TRBV5-1 and J is TRBJ2-3, with a weak D call TRBD2 (6 bases). CDR1 SGHRS and CDR2 YFSETQ come from the germline V gene. Trimming removed 1 base from V and 0 bases from J, with 15 bases in between. There are 17 residues in the CDR3. For the CDR3, the DNA is TGCGCCAGCAGCTTGCTCCCGCCCAGCGGGAGCACAGATACGCAGTATTTT. Translation: CASSLLPPSGSTDTQYF.

This clone was counted a few times. The CDR3 reads CASSGDRISYEQYF. In DNA form, the CDR3 reads TGTGCCAGCAGTGGGGACAGAATATCCTACGAGCAGTACTTC. The chain joins TRBV6-1 to TRBJ2-7; 7 bases fit TRBD1. Germline CDR1 reads MNHNS; CDR2 reads SASEGT. The CDR3 contains 14 residues. J lost 1 base, V lost 4 bases, and 4 bases had no gene match.

This clone came up a few times. V is TRBV6-1 and J is TRBJ1-5; 10 bases line up with TRBD1. With V trimmed by 6 bases and J by 3 bases, 5 bases remained unmatched. The CDR3 loop spans 15 amino acids. CDR1 and CDR2 from the germline V gene are MNHNS and SASEGT. Here the CDR3 DNA reads TGTGCCAGCAGCCAGGGACAGGGGTACAATCAGCCCCAGCATTTT. It is translated as CASSQGQGYNQPQHF.